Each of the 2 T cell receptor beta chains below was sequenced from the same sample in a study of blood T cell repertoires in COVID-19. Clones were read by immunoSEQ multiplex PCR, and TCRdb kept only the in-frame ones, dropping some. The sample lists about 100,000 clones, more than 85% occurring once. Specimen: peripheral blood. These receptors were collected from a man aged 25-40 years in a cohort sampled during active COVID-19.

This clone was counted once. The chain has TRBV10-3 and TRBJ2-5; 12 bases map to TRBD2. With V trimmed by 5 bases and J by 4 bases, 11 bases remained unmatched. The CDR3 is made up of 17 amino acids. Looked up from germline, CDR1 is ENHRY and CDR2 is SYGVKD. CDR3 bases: TGTGCCATCAGTTATACCCCCGCTAGCGGGGGGGGAGAGACCCAGTACTTC. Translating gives CAISYTPASGGGETQYF.

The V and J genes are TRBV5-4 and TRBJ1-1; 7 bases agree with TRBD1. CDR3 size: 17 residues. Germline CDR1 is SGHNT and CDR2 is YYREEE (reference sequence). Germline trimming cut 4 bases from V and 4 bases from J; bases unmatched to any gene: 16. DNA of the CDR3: TGTGCCAGCAGCGTCCCCGGGCAGGGGGTTTATAGCACTGAAGCTTTCTTT. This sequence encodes CASSVPGQGVYSTEAFF. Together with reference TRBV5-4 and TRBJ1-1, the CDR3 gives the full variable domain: ETGVTQSPTHLIKTRGQQVTLRCSSQSGHNTVSWYQQALGQGPQFIFQYYREEENGRGNFPPRFSGLQFPNYSSELNVNALELDDSALYLCASSVPGQGVYSTEAFFGQGTRLTVV.